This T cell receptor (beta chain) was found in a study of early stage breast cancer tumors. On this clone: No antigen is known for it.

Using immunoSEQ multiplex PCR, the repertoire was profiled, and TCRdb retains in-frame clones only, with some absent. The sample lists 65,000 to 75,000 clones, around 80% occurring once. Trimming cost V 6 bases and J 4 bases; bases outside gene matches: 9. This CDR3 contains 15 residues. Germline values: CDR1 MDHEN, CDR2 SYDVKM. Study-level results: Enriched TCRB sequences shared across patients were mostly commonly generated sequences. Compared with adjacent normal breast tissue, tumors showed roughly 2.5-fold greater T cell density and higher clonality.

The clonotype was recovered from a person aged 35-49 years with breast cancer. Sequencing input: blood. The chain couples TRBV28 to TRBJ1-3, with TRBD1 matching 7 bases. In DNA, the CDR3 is TGTGCCAGCAGACCGACAGGGAAGTCCGGAAACACCATATATTTT. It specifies CASRPTGKSGNTIYF.